This passage covers 10 T cell receptor beta chains from one sample sequenced in a study of CD8 T cells in ankylosing spondylitis. TCRdb recomputed calls from the 5' RACE reads with MiXCR, one row per CDR3 protein. The table shows approximately 140,000 distinct CDR3 sequences, with more than 40% occurring only once. The sequenced sample consisted of synovial fluid, either unsorted or a sorted T cell fraction (not recorded which). These receptors all stem from a male donor with ankylosing spondylitis.

The CDR3 nucleotides read TGTGCCAGCAGCCAAGATGGCGTACAGGGGGCGCCTTACGAGCAGTACTTC. Encoded protein: CASSQDGVQGAPYEQYF. This chain links TRBV14 with TRBJ2-7, with 9 bases lining up with TRBD1. CDR1 and CDR2 (germline): SGHDN, FVKESK. This CDR3 contains 17 residues. After removal of 0 bases from V and 4 bases from J, the junction contained 10 bases not matched to a gene.

V and J are TRBV6-2 or TRBV6-3 and TRBJ2-7; possibly TRBD1 or TRBD2 for D (5 bases each). Germline lookup yields CDR1 MNHEY and CDR2 SVGEGT. The V gene lost 2 bases and the J gene lost 2 bases, with 16 bases spanning the gap. There are 16 residues in the CDR3. The CDR3 protein is CASSYIAGTETYEQYF. The CDR3 DNA reads as TGTGCCAGCAGTTACATAGCCGGGACGGAGACCTACGAGCAGTACTTC.

The chain combines TRBV13 with TRBJ2-3; TRBD2 is a possible D gene (6 bases). Germline CDR1 and CDR2: PRHDT and FYEKMQ (reference sequence). This CDR3 spans 16 amino acids. Trimming pared 5 bases from V and 6 bases from J, leaving 21 bases between. CDR3 sequence (DNA): TGTGCCAGCAGCCCCCCTATGGGAGGTTTGGGTGATACGCAGTATTTT. It encodes CASSPPMGGLGDTQYF.

The chain recombines TRBV4-3 with TRBJ2-1; 9 nucleotides match TRBD1. CDR1 and CDR2 from the germline V gene are LGHNA and YSLEER. The V and J ends lost 3 bases and 6 bases, in that order; junction bases with no gene match: 30. CDR3 length equals 23 residues. CDR3 protein: CASSHRRGQGPTSTHLTSNEQFF. CDR3 DNA: TGCGCCAGCAGCCATAGAAGGGGACAGGGACCGACTAGTACCCATCTTACCAGCAATGAGCAGTTCTTC.

The chain joins TRBV18 to TRBJ1-2, with 7 bases aligning to TRBD1. CDR1 and CDR2 from the germline V gene are KGHSH and LQKENI. The CDR3 has 14 residues. Trimming took 6 bases from V and 6 from J; bases not matched to a gene: 10. For the CDR3, the DNA is TGTGCCAGCTCGCGACATACAGGGACAGATGGCTACACCTTC. Its protein product is CASSRHTGTDGYTF.

The table lists this clonotype with many counts. The chain uses TRBV12-3 or TRBV12-4 and TRBJ2-7; D unresolved. The CDR3 loop spans 11 amino acids. The ends were cut back, 5 bases at V and 4 bases at J, with 6 bases in the middle. This CDR3 reads CASSPGYEQYF. CDR3 bases: TGTGCCAGCAGTCCTGGTTACGAGCAGTACTTC.

The chain carries TRBV2 and TRBJ2-7; D unclear. The CDR3 spans 12 residues. Germline assignment: CDR1 SNHLY and CDR2 FYNNEI. Deletions cut 3 bases from V and 2 bases from J, with 5 bases between. As DNA, the CDR3 is TGTGCCAGCAGTGATTGGACCTACGAGCAGTACTTC. Its protein product is CASSDWTYEQYF.

This sequence joins TRBV18 and TRBJ1-2, with no clear D. V dropped 5 bases and J dropped 2 bases, with 3 bases sitting between them. Germline V lookup: CDR1 KGHSH, CDR2 LQKENI. CDR3 length equals 11 residues. The CDR3 DNA follows: TGTGCCAGCTCAAGGAACTATGGCTACACCTTC. Translation gives CASSRNYGYTF.

The CDR3, as DNA: TGTGCCAGCGATGCGGGGTTGTCCTACGAGCAGTACTTC. It encodes CASDAGLSYEQYF. The chain combines TRBV6-1 with TRBJ2-7; D may be TRBD2 (6 bases). The germline V gene encodes CDR1 MNHNS and CDR2 SASEGT. The CDR3 loop spans 13 amino acids. The V end was cut by 8 bases, the J end by 1 base, with 12 bases between.

This clonotype was found a few times. The rearrangement joins TRBV20-1 to TRBJ1-4; D perhaps matches TRBD1 (5 bases). Germline assignment: CDR1 DFQATT and CDR2 SNEGSKA (reference sequence). The CDR3 length is 16 residues. With 0 bases removed from V and 6 bases from J, the gap between germline ends came to 17 bases. This CDR3 is CSARDLFGTQDEKLFF. In DNA form, the CDR3 reads TGCAGTGCTAGAGATCTCTTCGGGACGCAAGATGAAAAACTGTTTTTT.